The 5 T cell receptor beta chains given below trace back to one sample, sequenced in a study of T cells in Graves' hyperthyroidism and ophthalmopathy. From RNA transcripts, TCR beta CDR3 regions were amplified. Carried out on the TCR CDR3, a first-round RT-PCR used the HTBI primer set. MiXCR, run by TCRdb on the multiplex PCR reads, gives a single entry per CDR3 protein. The sample holds about 360,000 distinct CDR3 sequences, less than 15% seen once. The sample comprised blood. Every receptor here comes from a woman aged 18 to 35 with Graves' hyperthyroidism.

In its sample, this clonotype was seen many times. The chain has TRBV4-1 and TRBJ1-5; D call uncertain. Trimming pared 1 base from V and 0 bases from J, leaving 7 bases between. This CDR3 contains 15 residues. CDR1 MGHRA and CDR2 YSYEKL come from the germline V gene. CDR3: CASSQGGNSNQPQHF. The DNA for the CDR3 is TGCGCCAGCAGCCAAGGAGGGAATAGCAATCAGCCCCAGCATTTT.

This clonotype was seen ten or more times. The rearrangement links TRBV2 to TRBJ2-5, with 12 bases lining up with TRBD2. The CDR3 is made up of 19 amino acids. V lost 3 bases and J lost 5; bases outside the gene matches: 16. Per germline, CDR1 SNHLY and CDR2 FYNNEI. CDR3 DNA: TGTGCCAGCAGTGACAATCTTCTAGCGGGGGGGAAAGGCGGGGAGACCCAGTACTTC. Encoded protein: CASSDNLLAGGKGGETQYF.

This clonotype was seen repeatedly, ten times or more. The chain recombines TRBV6-2 or TRBV6-3 with TRBJ2-3; TRBD2 agrees at 9 bases. CDR1 is MNHEY and CDR2 is SVGEGT in the germline V gene. The V gene end was trimmed by 5 bases and the J gene end by 3 bases; junction bases not matched to a gene: 15. The CDR3 contains 18 residues. The CDR3 DNA reads TGTGCCAGCAGTCCCGAGCGGGGGGCCATTATGAGGACAGATACGCAGTATTTT. It yields the protein CASSPERGAIMRTDTQYF.

About this clonotype: This sequence may be a read error, since a much larger clone differs from it by one base. The J gene is TRBJ2-7, the V gene TRBV18, with D unresolved. The V end lost 4 bases, the J end lost 0 bases, and 16 bases lay between the germline ends. Germline lookup yields CDR1 KGHSH and CDR2 LQKENI. The CDR3 covers 16 residues. The CDR3: CASSLFDGRSSYEQYF. The DNA of the CDR3 is TGTGCCAGCTCACTTTTCGATGGACGAAGCTCCTACGAGCAGTACTTC.

This clonotype was detected a few times. A much more abundant neighbour one base away suggests this may be a read error. This chain joins TRBV28 and TRBJ2-3; 12 bases agree with TRBD2. Losses at the gene ends were 1 base for V and 5 bases for J; bases not matched to a gene: 7. This CDR3 region has 17 residues. In germline, CDR1 is MDHEN, CDR2 SYDVKM. The CDR3 DNA reads as TGTGCCAGCAGTTTATACGTACTAGCGGGAGGAGTAGATACGCAGTATTTT. Protein product: CASSLYVLAGGVDTQYF. Full variable domain (rest looked up from reference TRBV28 and TRBJ2-3): DVKVTQSSRYLVKRTGEKVFLECVQDMDHENMFWYRQDPGLGLRLIYFSYDVKMKEKGDIPEGYSVSREKKERFSLILESASTNQTSMYLCASSLYVLAGGVDTQYFGPGTRLTVL.